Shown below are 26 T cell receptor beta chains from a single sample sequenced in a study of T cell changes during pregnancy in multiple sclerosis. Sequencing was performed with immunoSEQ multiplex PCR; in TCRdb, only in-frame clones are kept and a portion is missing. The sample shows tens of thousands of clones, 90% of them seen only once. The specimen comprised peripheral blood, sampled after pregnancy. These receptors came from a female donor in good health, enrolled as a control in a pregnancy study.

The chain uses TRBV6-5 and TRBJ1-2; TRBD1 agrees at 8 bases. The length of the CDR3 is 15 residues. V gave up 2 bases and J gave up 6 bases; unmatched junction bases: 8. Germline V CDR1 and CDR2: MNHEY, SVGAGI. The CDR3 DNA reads TGTGCCAGCAGTTACCAGACAGGGGTAGAGGATGGCTACACCTTC. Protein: CASSYQTGVEDGYTF.

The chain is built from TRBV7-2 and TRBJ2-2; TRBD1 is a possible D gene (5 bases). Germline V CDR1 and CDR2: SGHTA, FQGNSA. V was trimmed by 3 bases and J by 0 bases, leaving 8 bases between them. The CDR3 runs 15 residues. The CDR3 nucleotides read TGTGCCAGCAGCTTGGGGCCTACGAACACCGGGGAGCTGTTTTTT. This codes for CASSLGPTNTGELFF.

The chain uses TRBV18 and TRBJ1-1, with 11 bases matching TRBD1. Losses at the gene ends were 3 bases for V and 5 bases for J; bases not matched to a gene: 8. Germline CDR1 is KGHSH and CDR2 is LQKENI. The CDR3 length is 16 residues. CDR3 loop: CASSPGQGVQRTEAFF. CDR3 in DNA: TGTGCCAGCTCACCGGGACAGGGGGTTCAGAGGACTGAAGCTTTCTTT.

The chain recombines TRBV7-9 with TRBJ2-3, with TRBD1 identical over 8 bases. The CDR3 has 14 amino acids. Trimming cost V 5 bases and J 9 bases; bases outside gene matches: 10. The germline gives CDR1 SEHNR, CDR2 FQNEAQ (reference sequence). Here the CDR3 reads CASSDSTGEGTQYF. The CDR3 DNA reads TGTGCCAGCAGCGACTCGACAGGGGAAGGCACGCAGTATTTT.

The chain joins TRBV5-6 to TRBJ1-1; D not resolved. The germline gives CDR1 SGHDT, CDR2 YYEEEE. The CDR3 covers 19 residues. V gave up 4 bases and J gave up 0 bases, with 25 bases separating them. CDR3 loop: CASSPAPGSQNPMNTEAFF. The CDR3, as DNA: TGTGCCAGCAGCCCAGCACCCGGGTCCCAGAATCCCATGAACACTGAAGCTTTCTTT.

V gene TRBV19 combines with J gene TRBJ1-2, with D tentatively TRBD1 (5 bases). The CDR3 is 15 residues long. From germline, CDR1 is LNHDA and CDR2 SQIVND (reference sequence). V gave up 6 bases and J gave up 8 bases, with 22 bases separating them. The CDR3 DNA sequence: TGTGCCAGTAGCGAAACAGGAGTCGGACCTCGGGGCTACACCTTC. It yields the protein CASSETGVGPRGYTF.

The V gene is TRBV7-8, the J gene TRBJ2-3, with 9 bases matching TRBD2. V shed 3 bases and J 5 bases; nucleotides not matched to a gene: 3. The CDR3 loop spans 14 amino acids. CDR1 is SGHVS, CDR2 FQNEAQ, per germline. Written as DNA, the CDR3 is TGTGCCAGCAGCTTGCTAGCGGGGATAGATACGCAGTATTTT. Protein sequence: CASSLLAGIDTQYF.

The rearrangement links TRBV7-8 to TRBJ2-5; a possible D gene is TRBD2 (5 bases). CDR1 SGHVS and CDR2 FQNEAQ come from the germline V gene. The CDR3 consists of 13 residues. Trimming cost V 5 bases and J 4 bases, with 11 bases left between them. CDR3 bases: TGTGCCAGCAGCCGCGGCGGGTCAGAGACCCAGTACTTC. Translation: CASSRGGSETQYF.

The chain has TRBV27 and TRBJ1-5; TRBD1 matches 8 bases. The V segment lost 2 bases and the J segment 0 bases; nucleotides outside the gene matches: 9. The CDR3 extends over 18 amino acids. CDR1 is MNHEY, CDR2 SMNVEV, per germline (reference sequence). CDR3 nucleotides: TGTGCCAGCAGTTTAGGGGGACAGGCTTCACTTAGCAATCAGCCCCAGCATTTT. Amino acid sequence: CASSLGGQASLSNQPQHF.

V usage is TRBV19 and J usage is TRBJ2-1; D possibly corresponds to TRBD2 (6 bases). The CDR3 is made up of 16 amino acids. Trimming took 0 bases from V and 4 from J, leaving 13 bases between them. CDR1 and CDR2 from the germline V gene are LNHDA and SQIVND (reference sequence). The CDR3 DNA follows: TGTGCCAGTAGTATAGATCCGGCGGGACGGTACAATGAGCAGTTCTTC. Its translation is CASSIDPAGRYNEQFF.

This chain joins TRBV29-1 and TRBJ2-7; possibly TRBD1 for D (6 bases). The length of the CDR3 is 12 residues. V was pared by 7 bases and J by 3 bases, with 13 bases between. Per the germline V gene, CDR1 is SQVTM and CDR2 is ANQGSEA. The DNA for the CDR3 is TGCAGCGCCTCCCGGGACATCTACGAGCAGTACTTC. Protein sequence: CSASRDIYEQYF.

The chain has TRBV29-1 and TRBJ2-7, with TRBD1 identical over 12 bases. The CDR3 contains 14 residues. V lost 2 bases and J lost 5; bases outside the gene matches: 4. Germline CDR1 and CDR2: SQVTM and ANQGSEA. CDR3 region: CSVEWGTGGNEQYF. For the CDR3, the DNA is TGCAGCGTTGAATGGGGGACAGGGGGCAACGAGCAGTACTTC.

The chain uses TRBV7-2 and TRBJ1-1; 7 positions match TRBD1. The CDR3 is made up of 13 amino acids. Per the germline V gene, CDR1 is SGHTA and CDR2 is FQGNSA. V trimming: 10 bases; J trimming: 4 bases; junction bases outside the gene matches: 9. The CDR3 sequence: CAIRNRGGTEAFF. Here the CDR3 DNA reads TGTGCCATCAGGAACAGGGGCGGCACTGAAGCTTTCTTT.

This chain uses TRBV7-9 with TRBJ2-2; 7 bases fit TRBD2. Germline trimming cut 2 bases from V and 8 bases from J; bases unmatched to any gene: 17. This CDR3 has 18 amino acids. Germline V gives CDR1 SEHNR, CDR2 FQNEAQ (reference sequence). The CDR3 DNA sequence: TGTGCCAGCAGCTTATTATCGGGCGAGCGGGGCCCCAGGGGGGAGCTGTTTTTT. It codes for CASSLLSGERGPRGELFF.

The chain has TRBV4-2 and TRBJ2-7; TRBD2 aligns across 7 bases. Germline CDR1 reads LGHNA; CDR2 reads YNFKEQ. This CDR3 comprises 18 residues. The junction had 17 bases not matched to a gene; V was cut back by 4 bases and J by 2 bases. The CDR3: CASSRAQAGKQTAYEQYF. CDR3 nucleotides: TGTGCCAGCAGCCGAGCCCAAGCGGGAAAACAGACCGCCTACGAGCAGTACTTC.

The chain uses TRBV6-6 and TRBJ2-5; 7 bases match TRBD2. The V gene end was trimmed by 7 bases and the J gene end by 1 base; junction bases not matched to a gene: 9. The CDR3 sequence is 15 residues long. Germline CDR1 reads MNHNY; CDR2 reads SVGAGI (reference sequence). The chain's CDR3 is CASIYGGGGQETQYF. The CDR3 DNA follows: TGTGCCAGCATCTACGGTGGGGGGGGCCAAGAGACCCAGTACTTC.

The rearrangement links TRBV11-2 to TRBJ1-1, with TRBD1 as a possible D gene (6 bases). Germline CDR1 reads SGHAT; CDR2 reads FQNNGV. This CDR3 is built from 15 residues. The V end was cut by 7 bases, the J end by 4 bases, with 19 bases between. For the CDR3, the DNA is TGTGCCAGCACCTTTTCGGGGGGCGGAAGCACTGAAGCTTTCTTT. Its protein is CASTFSGGGSTEAFF. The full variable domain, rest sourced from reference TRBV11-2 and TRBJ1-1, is EAGVAQSPRYKIIEKRQSVAFWCNPISGHATLYWYQQILGQGPKLLIQFQNNGVVDDSQLPKDRFSAERLKGVDSTLKIQPAKLEDSAVYLCASTFSGGGSTEAFFGQGTRLTVV.

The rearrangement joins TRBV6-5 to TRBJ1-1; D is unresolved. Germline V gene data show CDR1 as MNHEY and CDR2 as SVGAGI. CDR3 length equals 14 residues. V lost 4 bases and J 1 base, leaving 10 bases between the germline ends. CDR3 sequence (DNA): TGTGCCAGCAGTTCCTGGCCTCCGAACACTGAAGCTTTCTTT. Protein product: CASSSWPPNTEAFF.

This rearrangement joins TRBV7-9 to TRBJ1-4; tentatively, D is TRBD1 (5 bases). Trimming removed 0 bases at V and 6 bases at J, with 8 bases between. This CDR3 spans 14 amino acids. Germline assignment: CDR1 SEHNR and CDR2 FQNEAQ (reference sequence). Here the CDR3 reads CASSLAQGYEKLFF. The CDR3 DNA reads TGTGCCAGCAGCTTAGCTCAGGGATATGAAAAACTGTTTTTT.

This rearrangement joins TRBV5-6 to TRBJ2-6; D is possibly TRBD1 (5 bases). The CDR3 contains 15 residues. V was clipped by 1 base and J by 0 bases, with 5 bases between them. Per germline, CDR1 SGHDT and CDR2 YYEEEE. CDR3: CASSLQGSGANVLTF. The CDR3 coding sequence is TGTGCCAGCAGCTTGCAGGGCTCTGGGGCCAACGTCCTGACTTTC.

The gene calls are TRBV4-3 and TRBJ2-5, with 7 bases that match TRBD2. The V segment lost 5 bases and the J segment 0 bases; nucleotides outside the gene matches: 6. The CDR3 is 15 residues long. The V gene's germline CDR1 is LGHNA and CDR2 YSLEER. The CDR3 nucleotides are TGCGCCAGCAGCTGGAGCAGCGGGGACCAAGAGACCCAGTACTTC. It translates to CASSWSSGDQETQYF.

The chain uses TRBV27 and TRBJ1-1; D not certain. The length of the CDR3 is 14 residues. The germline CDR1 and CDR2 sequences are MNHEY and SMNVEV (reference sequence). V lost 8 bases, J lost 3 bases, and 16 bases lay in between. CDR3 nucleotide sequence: TGTGCCAGCTGTGTATCCGGGAGCTACACTGAAGCTTTCTTT. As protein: CASCVSGSYTEAFF.

For the CDR3, the DNA is TGTGCCAGCAGCCCATTCGACAGGTCTGGCTACACCTTC. This translates into CASSPFDRSGYTF. This chain connects TRBV6-5 to TRBJ1-2; a weak D match, TRBD1 (6 bases). Germline assignment: CDR1 MNHEY and CDR2 SVGAGI. This CDR3 has 13 amino acids. Trimming removed 6 bases from V and 7 bases from J, with 15 bases in between.

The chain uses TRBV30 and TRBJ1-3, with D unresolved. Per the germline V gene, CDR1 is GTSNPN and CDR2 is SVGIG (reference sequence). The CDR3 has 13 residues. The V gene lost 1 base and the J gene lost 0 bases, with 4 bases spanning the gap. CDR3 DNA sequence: TGTGCCTGGAGTGGGAGCTCTGGAAACACCATATATTTT. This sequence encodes CAWSGSSGNTIYF.

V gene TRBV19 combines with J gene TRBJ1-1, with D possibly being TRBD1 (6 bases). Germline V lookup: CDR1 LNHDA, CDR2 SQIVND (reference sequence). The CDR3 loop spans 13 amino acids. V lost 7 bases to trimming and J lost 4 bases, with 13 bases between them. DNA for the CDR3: TGTGCCAGTAACAGGGACGAGGGCACTGAAGCTTTCTTT. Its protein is CASNRDEGTEAFF. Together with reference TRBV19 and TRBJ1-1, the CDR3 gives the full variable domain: DGGITQSPKYLFRKEGQNVTLSCEQNLNHDAMYWYRQDPGQGLRLIYYSQIVNDFQKGDIAEGYSVSREKKESFPLTVTSAQKNPTAFYLCASNRDEGTEAFFGQGTRLTVV.

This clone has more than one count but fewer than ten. CDR3: CASSSDRVGYTF. CDR3 sequence (DNA): TGTGCCAGCAGCTCCGACAGGGTTGGCTACACCTTC. The V gene is TRBV7-2, the J gene TRBJ1-2, with 7 bases identical to TRBD1. The V and J ends lost 4 bases and 7 bases, in that order; junction bases with no gene match: 3. The CDR3 is made up of 12 amino acids. Germline V CDR1 and CDR2: SGHTA, FQGNSA.